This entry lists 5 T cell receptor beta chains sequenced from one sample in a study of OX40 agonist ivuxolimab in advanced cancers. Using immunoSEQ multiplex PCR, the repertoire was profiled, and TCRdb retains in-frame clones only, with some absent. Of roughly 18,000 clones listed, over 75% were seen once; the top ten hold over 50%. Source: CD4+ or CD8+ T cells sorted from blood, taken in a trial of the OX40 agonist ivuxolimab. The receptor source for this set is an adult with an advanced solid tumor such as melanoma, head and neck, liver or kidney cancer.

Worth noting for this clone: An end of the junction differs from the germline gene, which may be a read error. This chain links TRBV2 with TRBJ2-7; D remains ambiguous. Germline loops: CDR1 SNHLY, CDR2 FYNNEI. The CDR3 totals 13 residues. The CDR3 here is CASRLGLPYEQHF. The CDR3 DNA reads TGTGCCAGCAGACTGGGTCTTCCCTACGAGCAGCACTTC.

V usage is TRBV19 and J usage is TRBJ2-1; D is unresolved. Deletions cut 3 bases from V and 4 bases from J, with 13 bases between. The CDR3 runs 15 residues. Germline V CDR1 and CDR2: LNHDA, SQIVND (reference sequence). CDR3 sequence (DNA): TGTGCCAGTAGTATTGGGTCAGGTGGGTACAATGAGCAGTTCTTC. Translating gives CASSIGSGGYNEQFF.

The CDR3 sequence: CASRLAGGVDTQYF. As DNA, the CDR3 is TGCGCCAGCCGACTAGCGGGAGGGGTGGATACGCAGTATTTT. The chain links TRBV5-1 to TRBJ2-3; the match to TRBD2 covers 14 bases. CDR1 is SGHRS, CDR2 YFSETQ, per germline. Trimming removed 7 bases from V and 6 bases from J; junction bases left unmatched: 4. The CDR3 is made up of 14 amino acids.

The CDR3 region has the DNA TGCAGCGTTGAAGATCTGGGGAGGGACTATGGCTACACCTTC. The encoded protein is CSVEDLGRDYGYTF. The chain recombines TRBV29-1 with TRBJ1-2; D gene unclear. Between the trimmed V and J ends, which lost 0 bases and 3 bases, there was a span of 11 bases. Germline V gene lookup returns CDR1 SQVTM and CDR2 ANQGSEA. CDR3 length equals 14 residues.

CDR3 coding DNA: TGTGCCAGCAGTTTAACCAGGGAGGTAGGCACTGAAGCTTTCTTT. This sequence encodes CASSLTREVGTEAFF. The rearrangement joins TRBV28 to TRBJ1-1; a possible D gene is TRBD1 (5 bases). Trimming shortened V by 2 bases and J by 4 bases, and 14 bases separated the two germline ends. CDR1 is MDHEN and CDR2 is SYDVKM in the germline V gene. CDR3 length: 15 residues.